The 9 T cell receptor beta chains below were found in one sample sequenced in a study of cytomegalovirus exposure and HLA in healthy donors (dated by TCRdb to about 2017). The library was generated by the immunoSEQ multiplex PCR assay. A mixture of 60 forward primers for TCR Vbeta segments and 13 reverse primers for TCR Jbeta segments was used in the multiplex PCR. Held by TCRdb, this immuneACCESS table contains in-frame sequences only and omits some clones. Under half of the omission traces to an unresolved V gene where checked; the cause of the rest is unknown. The sample records roughly 150,000 clones, about 80% of which are singletons. More than 6.5% of the sample rests with the top ten. Sample: PBMCs. These receptors came from a woman aged 45 to 65 in good health and CMV-seropositive.

There are a few counts of this clone. This sequence joins TRBV5-1 and TRBJ1-1, with D perhaps matching TRBD1 (5 bases). The ends were cut back, 2 bases at V and 1 base at J, with 6 bases in the middle. The CDR3 contains 13 residues. CDR1 is SGHRS and CDR2 is YFSETQ in the germline V gene. This CDR3 is CASSFRENTEAFF. CDR3 in DNA: TGCGCCAGCAGCTTCAGGGAGAACACTGAAGCTTTCTTT.

The V gene is TRBV2, the J gene TRBJ2-1; 10 positions agree with TRBD2. V lost 4 bases to trimming and J lost 7 bases; unmatched junction nucleotides: 4. The germline CDR1 and CDR2 sequences are SNHLY and FYNNEI. This CDR3 has 14 amino acids. CDR3 coding DNA: TGTGCCAGCAGTGGACTAGCGGGCCCTAATGAGCAGTTCTTC. Amino acids: CASSGLAGPNEQFF. Using reference TRBV2 and TRBJ2-1 for the parts outside the CDR3, the full variable domain is EPEVTQTPSHQVTQMGQEVILRCVPISNHLYFYWYRQILGQKVEFLVSFYNNEISEKSEIFDDQFSVERPDGSNFTLKIRSTKLEDSAMYFCASSGLAGPNEQFFGPGTRLTVL.

A word on this clone: Other DNA sequences within the sample encode an identical CDR3. The chain uses TRBV5-6 and TRBJ1-6; tentative D call: TRBD1 (5 bases). This CDR3 comprises 14 residues. Trimming stripped 0 bases from V and 10 bases from J, with 11 bases between. In germline, CDR1 is SGHDT, CDR2 YYEEEE. The CDR3 sequence: CASSLGQGGSPLHF. CDR3 nucleotide sequence: TGTGCCAGCAGCTTGGGGCAGGGAGGATCACCCCTCCACTTT.

This clone has a handful of counts. This CDR3 is also generated by other DNA sequences in the sample. The chain carries TRBV11-2 and TRBJ1-3; D ambiguous. V was trimmed by 0 bases and J by 4 bases, leaving 4 bases between them. Per the germline V gene, CDR1 is SGHAT and CDR2 is FQNNGV. The CDR3 totals 13 residues. The CDR3 loop is CASSLESGNTIYF. The DNA for the CDR3 is TGTGCCAGCAGCTTAGAGTCGGGAAACACCATATATTTT.

This chain uses TRBV6-4 with TRBJ2-7; TRBD1 matches at 11 bases. The CDR3 covers 19 residues. The V segment lost 6 bases and the J segment 0 bases; nucleotides outside the gene matches: 16. Germline CDR1 is MRHNA and CDR2 is SNTAGT. CDR3 in DNA: TGTGCCAGCAGCAGACCACGGGACAGGGGGGCGATCAGCTCCTACGAGCAGTACTTC. This translates into CASSRPRDRGAISSYEQYF.

This chain connects TRBV6-1 to TRBJ2-7; 9 bases map to TRBD1. The CDR3 totals 15 residues. The V and J ends lost 7 bases and 1 base, in that order; junction bases with no gene match: 8. Germline lookup yields CDR1 MNHNS and CDR2 SASEGT. CDR3 amino acids: CASKLTGGSSYEQYF. The CDR3 DNA sequence: TGTGCCAGCAAACTTACAGGGGGCTCTTCCTACGAGCAGTACTTC.

This clone has a handful of counts. The same CDR3 also results from other DNA sequences found in this sample. This chain connects TRBV9 to TRBJ2-3; D may be TRBD2 (7 bases). Trimming removed 0 bases at V and 1 base at J, with 12 bases between. CDR1 and CDR2 (germline): SGDLS, YYNGEE. CDR3 size: 16 residues. CDR3 sequence: CASSVEGGGGTDTQYF. The DNA of the CDR3 is TGTGCCAGCAGCGTAGAGGGGGGGGGCGGCACAGATACGCAGTATTTT.

This clone was picked up one time. This chain joins TRBV5-1 and TRBJ2-3; D remains ambiguous. Germline V CDR1 and CDR2: SGHRS, YFSETQ. V was pared by 0 bases and J by 2 bases, with 10 bases between. This CDR3 comprises 15 residues. CDR3 sequence: CASSLGSRPTDTQYF. CDR3 sequence (DNA): TGCGCCAGCAGCTTGGGGTCTAGGCCCACAGATACGCAGTATTTT.

The rearrangement uses TRBV11-2 and TRBJ1-3, with 9 bases identical to TRBD1. CDR3 size: 16 residues. J gave up 4 bases and V 5 bases, and 9 bases lay outside the gene matches. Germline V gene lookup returns CDR1 SGHAT and CDR2 FQNNGV. This CDR3 is CASSARTGVSGNTIYF. Written as DNA, the CDR3 is TGTGCCAGCAGCGCCCGGACAGGGGTCAGCGGAAACACCATATATTTT.